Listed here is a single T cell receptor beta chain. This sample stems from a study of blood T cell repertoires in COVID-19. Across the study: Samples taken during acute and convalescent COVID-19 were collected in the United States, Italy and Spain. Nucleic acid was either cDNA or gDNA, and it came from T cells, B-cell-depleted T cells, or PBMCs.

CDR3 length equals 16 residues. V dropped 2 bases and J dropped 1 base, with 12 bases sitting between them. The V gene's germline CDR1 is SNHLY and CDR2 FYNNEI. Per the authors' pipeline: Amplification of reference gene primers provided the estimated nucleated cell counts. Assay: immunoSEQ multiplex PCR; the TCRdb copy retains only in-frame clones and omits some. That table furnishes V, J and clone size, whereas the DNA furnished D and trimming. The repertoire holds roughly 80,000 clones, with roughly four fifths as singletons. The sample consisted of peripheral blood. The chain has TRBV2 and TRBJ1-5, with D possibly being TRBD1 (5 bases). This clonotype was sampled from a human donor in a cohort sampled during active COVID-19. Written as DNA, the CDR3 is TGTGCCAGCAGTGAATACGGGGGGGTGAGCAATCAGCCCCAGCATTTT. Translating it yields CASSEYGGVSNQPQHF. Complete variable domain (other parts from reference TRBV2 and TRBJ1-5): EPEVTQTPSHQVTQMGQEVILRCVPISNHLYFYWYRQILGQKVEFLVSFYNNEISEKSEIFDDQFSVERPDGSNFTLKIRSTKLEDSAMYFCASSEYGGVSNQPQHFGDGTRLSIL.